This passage covers 13 T cell receptor beta chains from one sample sequenced in a study of cytomegalovirus exposure and HLA in healthy donors. The PCR employed 60 Vbeta primers together with 13 Jbeta primers. Libraries were prepared by immunoSEQ multiplex PCR; TCRdb keeps only in-frame clonotypes and omits some of them. The sample includes some 170,000 clones, roughly four fifths of them seen just once. The sequenced sample was PBMCs. The origin of the receptors is a woman aged 40-49 years in good health and CMV-seronegative.

This chain uses TRBV7-6 with TRBJ1-1; perhaps TRBD1 as D (5 bases). In germline, CDR1 is SGHVS, CDR2 FNYEAQ. The CDR3 contains 15 residues. Trimming pared 1 base from V and 1 base from J, leaving 10 bases between. The CDR3 sequence is CASSLEAGPNTEAFF. CDR3 coding DNA: TGTGCCAGCAGCTTAGAGGCGGGGCCGAACACTGAAGCTTTCTTT.

The chain uses TRBV7-9 and TRBJ1-5; D is perhaps TRBD1 (6 bases). Germline CDR1 SEHNR, CDR2 FQNEAQ (reference sequence). CDR3 length: 14 residues. V was trimmed by 5 bases and J by 5 bases, leaving 13 bases between them. The CDR3 DNA is TGTGCCAGCAGCCAAGGACAGTTCGATCAGCCCCAGCATTTT. Amino acid sequence: CASSQGQFDQPQHF.

The V gene is TRBV19, the J gene TRBJ1-4; 8 bases align to TRBD1. The CDR3 is 15 amino acids. Germline V gene sequence: CDR1 LNHDA, CDR2 SQIVND (reference sequence). The V gene end was trimmed by 5 bases and the J gene end by 8 bases; junction bases not matched to a gene: 10. This CDR3 is CASSLSGQGREKLFF. DNA for the CDR3: TGTGCCAGTAGTCTAAGTGGACAGGGAAGGGAAAAACTGTTTTTT.

The chain recombines TRBV28 with TRBJ2-7; the match to TRBD1 covers 9 bases. Trimming cost V 5 bases and J 5 bases; bases outside gene matches: 10. CDR1 is MDHEN and CDR2 is SYDVKM in the germline V gene. The CDR3 contains 15 residues. The CDR3 region has the DNA TGTGCCAGCAGTCCCGGGACAGGGCCTGTACACGAGCAGTACTTC. Protein sequence: CASSPGTGPVHEQYF.

The chain carries TRBV5-6 and TRBJ1-4; no clear D gene. The V end lost 1 base, the J end lost 0 bases, and 10 bases lay between the germline ends. There are 16 residues in the CDR3. Germline V gene sequence: CDR1 SGHDT, CDR2 YYEEEE. DNA for the CDR3: TGTGCCAGCAGCTTGCGGACTGCCTCAACTAATGAAAAACTGTTTTTT. Its translation is CASSLRTASTNEKLFF.

The CDR3 DNA reads as TGTGCCAGCAGCTGGGGGACAGCAACTAATGAAAAACTGTTTTTT. This codes for CASSWGTATNEKLFF. The V gene is TRBV7-2, the J gene TRBJ1-4; TRBD1 agrees at 7 bases. J was trimmed by 0 bases and V by 4 bases; bases with no gene match: 2. CDR3 length equals 15 residues. The germline CDR1 and CDR2 sequences are SGHTA and FQGNSA.

The V and J genes are TRBV27 and TRBJ2-7; 8 bases are a match to TRBD1. The CDR3 covers 14 residues. Germline assignment: CDR1 MNHEY and CDR2 SMNVEV (reference sequence). J lost 4 bases, V lost 8 bases, and 10 bases had no gene match. The chain's CDR3 is CASQIGQGGYEQYF. The CDR3 DNA follows: TGTGCCAGCCAAATCGGACAGGGTGGGTACGAGCAGTACTTC.

The genes are TRBV28 and TRBJ1-1; possible D gene TRBD1, 6 bases. The CDR3 spans 14 residues. Germline-derived CDR1 and CDR2 are MDHEN and SYDVKM. The V and J ends lost 8 bases and 3 bases respectively, with 16 bases between them. In DNA, the CDR3 is TGTGCCAGCTTGCCCTTATCAGGGGACACTGAAGCTTTCTTT. The encoded protein is CASLPLSGDTEAFF.

This clone was found a few times. This chain connects TRBV7-9 to TRBJ1-2; possibly TRBD1 for D (5 bases). V was pared by 5 bases and J by 8 bases, with 9 bases between. The V gene's germline CDR1 is SEHNR and CDR2 FQNEAQ (reference sequence). This CDR3 comprises 11 residues. The DNA for the CDR3 is TGTGCCAGCAGCCCAGGGAGGGGCTACACCTTC. Amino acid sequence: CASSPGRGYTF. Full variable domain (missing parts from reference TRBV7-9 and TRBJ1-2): DTGVSQNPRHKITKRGQNVTFRCDPISEHNRLYWYRQTLGQGPEFLTYFQNEAQLEKSRLLSDRFSAERPKGSFSTLEIQRTEQGDSAMYLCASSPGRGYTFGSGTRLTVV.

The gene calls are TRBV4-1 and TRBJ1-1, with TRBD1 matching 7 bases. The CDR3 is 14 amino acids. Germline lookup yields CDR1 MGHRA and CDR2 YSYEKL. V shed 2 bases, J shed 7 bases, and the junction held 7 bases outside the gene matches. As DNA, the CDR3 is TGCGCCAGCAGCCAAATTGACAGGGAAAGTGAAGCTTTCTTT. It translates to CASSQIDRESEAFF.

The genes are TRBV7-6 and TRBJ2-1; 9 bases fit TRBD2. The CDR3 runs to 16 residues. Germline V gene sequence: CDR1 SGHVS, CDR2 FNYEAQ. Trimming at V came to 6 bases and at J to 6 bases, leaving 12 bases not matched to a gene. The CDR3 here is CASSFFRASGINEQFF. The CDR3 DNA follows: TGTGCCAGCAGTTTCTTTCGGGCTAGCGGGATCAATGAGCAGTTCTTC.

This chain connects TRBV27 to TRBJ2-5; the match to TRBD1 covers 8 bases. The CDR3 is made up of 17 amino acids. Germline trimming cut 8 bases from V and 2 bases from J; bases unmatched to any gene: 16. Germline assignment: CDR1 MNHEY and CDR2 SMNVEV (reference sequence). The CDR3 is CASGHPTGAYKQETQYF. CDR3 coding DNA: TGTGCCAGCGGCCACCCGACAGGGGCCTACAAACAAGAGACCCAGTACTTC.

The gene calls are TRBV5-1 and TRBJ2-7; D unresolved. There are 13 residues in the CDR3. V lost 5 bases and J 1 base, leaving 10 bases between the germline ends. Germline-derived CDR1 and CDR2 are SGHRS and YFSETQ. The CDR3 nucleotides read TGCGCCAGCAGACTCCTTGTTTCCTACGAGCAGTACTTC. Translated: CASRLLVSYEQYF.